These 29 T cell receptor beta chains share one sample of origin, sequenced in a study of blood T cells in healthy people across ages. A J-beta primer mix and a sample-barcoded 5' primer were used in a second PCR of about 6 to 12 cycles. From the 5' RACE reads, TCRdb called clonotypes with MiXCR, one entry per CDR3 protein. This repertoire shows approximately 730,000 distinct CDR3 sequences, 40% to 65% found once; its top ten account for 41%. The sample taken for sequencing was blood. Source of these receptors: a man older than 75 in good health.

The chain has TRBV27 and TRBJ2-7; 7 nucleotides agree with TRBD1. This CDR3 comprises 16 residues. CDR1 and CDR2 (germline): MNHEY, SMNVEV (reference sequence). V was clipped by 1 base and J by 2 bases; unmatched bases: 8. As DNA, the CDR3 is TGTGCCAGCAGTTTATTGGGACAGAAAACCCCCTACGAGCAGTACTTC. Amino acid sequence: CASSLLGQKTPYEQYF.

This clonotype appeared a few times. The chain joins TRBV5-1 to TRBJ2-7; the match to TRBD1 covers 12 bases. The V gene's germline CDR1 is SGHRS and CDR2 YFSETQ. CDR3 length: 15 residues. After removal of 4 bases from V and 5 bases from J, the junction contained 7 bases not matched to a gene. CDR3 DNA: TGCGCCAGCAGCCCGGGGACAGGGGGCTTCCACGAGCAGTACTTC. Protein product: CASSPGTGGFHEQYF.

On this clonotype itself: A much larger clone is a single base away; this may be a read error. V usage is TRBV2 and J usage is TRBJ2-1; 7 bases line up with TRBD1. Matching the DNA end better, TRBJ2-7 makes the J call doubtful. CDR1 is SNHLY, CDR2 FYNNEI, per germline. This CDR3 has 15 amino acids. The CDR3 sequence is CANFGTESSYNEQYF. CDR3 DNA sequence: TGTGCCAACTTCGGGACAGAGAGCTCCTACAATGAGCAGTACTTC.

This clonotype has more than one count but fewer than ten. This sequence joins TRBV7-9 and TRBJ2-2, with 12 bases fitting TRBD2. This CDR3 is 18 amino acids long. Germline CDR1 and CDR2: SEHNR and FQNEAQ (reference sequence). After removal of 5 bases from V and 6 bases from J, the junction contained 13 bases not matched to a gene. CDR3 region: CASSPRLAGARPSGELFF. CDR3 nucleotide sequence: TGTGCCAGCAGCCCACGACTAGCGGGAGCCCGGCCTTCCGGGGAGCTGTTTTTT.

The rearrangement joins TRBV7-8 to TRBJ2-3; 7 bases fit TRBD2. The CDR3 sequence is 14 residues long. The germline V gene has CDR1 SGHVS and CDR2 FQNEAQ. Trimming cost V 7 bases and J 5 bases; bases outside gene matches: 9. The CDR3, as DNA: TGTGCCAGCACCCGGTTCGGGAGGCAAGATACGCAGTATTTT. The encoded protein is CASTRFGRQDTQYF. The complete variable domain, with remaining parts taken from reference TRBV7-8 and TRBJ2-3, reads GAGVSQSPRYKVAKRGQDVALRCDPISGHVSLFWYQQALGQGPEFLTYFQNEAQLDKSGLPSDRFFAERPEGSVSTLKIQRTQQEDSAVYLCASTRFGRQDTQYFGPGTRLTVL.

The chain combines TRBV27 with TRBJ1-5; D gene unclear. The CDR3 is 14 residues long. Per the germline V gene, CDR1 is MNHEY and CDR2 is SMNVEV (reference sequence). Deletions cut 5 bases from V and 0 bases from J, with 8 bases between. In DNA form, the CDR3 reads TGTGCCAGCAGTCCCTCGGGTAGCAATCAGCCCCAGCATTTT. It yields the protein CASSPSGSNQPQHF.

The chain is built from TRBV10-3 and TRBJ1-1; a weak D match, TRBD1 (6 bases). CDR1 and CDR2 (germline): ENHRY, SYGVKD. The CDR3 runs 13 residues. The V and J ends lost 7 bases and 0 bases respectively, with 9 bases between them. The CDR3 region is CAITQGLNTEAFF. In DNA, the CDR3 is TGTGCCATCACCCAGGGGCTGAACACTGAAGCTTTCTTT.

This clonotype was found many times. This chain joins TRBV6-6 and TRBJ2-1; D might be TRBD1 (6 bases). V was trimmed by 5 bases and J by 1 base, leaving 12 bases between them. Germline CDR1 and CDR2: MNHNY and SVGAGI (reference sequence). The CDR3 contains 15 residues. The chain's CDR3 is CASSPGQSSYNEQFF. CDR3 DNA sequence: TGTGCCAGCAGTCCCGGACAGAGTTCCTACAATGAGCAGTTCTTC.

This clonotype was detected a few times. The chain links TRBV5-1 to TRBJ2-3; 7 nucleotides align to TRBD2. Germline lookup yields CDR1 SGHRS and CDR2 YFSETQ. Losses at the gene ends were 4 bases for V and 1 base for J; bases not matched to a gene: 6. This CDR3 has 15 amino acids. The CDR3 region is CASSPGGGGTDTQYF. The CDR3 nucleotides are TGCGCCAGCAGCCCCGGTGGGGGGGGCACAGATACGCAGTATTTT.

The rearrangement links TRBV18 to TRBJ2-5; 8 bases are shared with TRBD1. This CDR3 has 15 amino acids. The V gene's germline CDR1 is KGHSH and CDR2 LQKENI. V shed 6 bases, J shed 5 bases, and the junction held 11 bases outside the gene matches. The CDR3 loop is CASSTDPGQAETQYF. The CDR3 nucleotides are TGTGCCAGCTCTACAGATCCGGGACAGGCCGAGACCCAGTACTTC.

The V and J genes are TRBV7-6 and TRBJ2-5; TRBD1 or TRBD2 may be the D gene (5 bases each). Germline-derived CDR1 and CDR2 are SGHVS and FNYEAQ. Trimming removed 5 bases at V and 1 base at J, with 17 bases between. This CDR3 contains 16 residues. CDR3 bases: TGTGCCAGCAGCAGTGATTTGGGGGTACCCCAAGAGACCCAGTACTTC. Encoded protein: CASSSDLGVPQETQYF.

V usage is TRBV2 and J usage is TRBJ1-2; 9 positions match TRBD1. The germline V gene has CDR1 SNHLY and CDR2 FYNNEI. The CDR3 spans 17 residues. V trimming: 7 bases; J trimming: 3 bases; junction bases outside the gene matches: 15. CDR3 sequence reads: CASINHAGTGFDYGYTF. CDR3 sequence (DNA): TGTGCCAGCATCAACCATGCCGGGACAGGGTTCGACTATGGCTACACCTTC.

This sequence joins TRBV5-1 and TRBJ2-1; D possibly corresponds to TRBD1 (6 bases). V lost 4 bases, J lost 4 bases, and 24 bases lay in between. Germline V gives CDR1 SGHRS, CDR2 YFSETQ. The CDR3 runs to 18 residues. Written as DNA, the CDR3 is TGCGCCAGCAGCCTCCGAAAGAAAAGGGACATGGGGTACAATGAGCAGTTCTTC. Its translation is CASSLRKKRDMGYNEQFF.

This chain uses TRBV2 with TRBJ1-3; D gene ambiguous. Germline V gene sequence: CDR1 SNHLY, CDR2 FYNNEI. The V end lost 4 bases, the J end lost 0 bases, and 4 bases lay between the germline ends. The CDR3 length is 13 residues. The CDR3 coding sequence is TGTGCCAGCAGTGGGGACTCTGGAAACACCATATATTTT. Its translation is CASSGDSGNTIYF. The whole variable domain, filled in from reference TRBV2 and TRBJ1-3, reads EPEVTQTPSHQVTQMGQEVILRCVPISNHLYFYWYRQILGQKVEFLVSFYNNEISEKSEIFDDQFSVERPDGSNFTLKIRSTKLEDSAMYFCASSGDSGNTIYFGEGSWLTVV.

This clonotype came up a few times. The chain recombines TRBV5-6 with TRBJ2-4; TRBD2 is a possible D gene (7 bases). The CDR3 loop spans 15 amino acids. The V gene's germline CDR1 is SGHDT and CDR2 YYEEEE. The germline V and J ends were trimmed by 0 bases and 6 bases, with 13 bases remaining between them. The CDR3 is CASSLDTGRVNIQYF. The CDR3 bases are TGTGCCAGCAGCTTGGATACAGGGAGGGTAAACATTCAGTACTTC.

The V gene is TRBV5-1, the J gene TRBJ1-5, with 8 bases lining up with TRBD1. The CDR3 length is 16 residues. V shed 0 bases and J 0 bases; nucleotides not matched to a gene: 2. CDR1 and CDR2 from the germline V gene are SGHRS and YFSETQ. The CDR3 DNA follows: TGCGCCAGCAGCTTGGGACAGGGGAGTAGCAATCAGCCCCAGCATTTT. Its protein is CASSLGQGSSNQPQHF.

This clonotype was found a few times. The chain combines TRBV28 with TRBJ1-2, with 8 bases fitting TRBD1. CDR3 length: 15 residues. V dropped 8 bases and J dropped 4; count of bases not matched to a gene: 12. In germline, CDR1 is MDHEN, CDR2 SYDVKM. CDR3 in amino acids: CASLSAGQGGYGYTF. The CDR3 coding sequence is TGTGCCAGCCTATCTGCCGGACAGGGCGGCTATGGCTACACCTTC.

This clonotype has only one observation. The V gene is TRBV5-1, the J gene TRBJ2-7, with D possibly being TRBD1 (6 bases). TRBJ2-5 explains the end of the DNA better; the J call may be wrong. Germline CDR1 reads SGHRS; CDR2 reads YFSETQ. The CDR3 is 14 amino acids. CDR3 nucleotides: TGCGCCAGCAGCCTCTTTGGGGGCGAAGAGACCCAGTACTTC. Residues: CASSLFGGEETQYF.

V usage is TRBV7-9 and J usage is TRBJ2-1; a weak D match, TRBD1 (6 bases). CDR3 size: 14 residues. From germline, CDR1 is SEHNR and CDR2 FQNEAQ (reference sequence). With 4 bases removed from V and 1 base from J, the gap between germline ends came to 8 bases. The CDR3 nucleotides read TGTGCCAGCAGCTCAGACAGGTCCTACAATGAGCAGTTCTTC. Amino acid sequence: CASSSDRSYNEQFF.

This clonotype was counted once. The rearrangement uses TRBV6-1 and TRBJ2-1; 10 nucleotides agree with TRBD2. The CDR3 length is 17 residues. The germline V gene has CDR1 MNHNS and CDR2 SASEGT. With 6 bases clipped from V and 0 bases from J, the junction kept 8 bases outside the gene matches. CDR3 loop: CASRFIVAGGSYNEQFF. The CDR3 DNA follows: TGTGCCAGCAGATTTATCGTAGCGGGAGGCTCCTACAATGAGCAGTTCTTC.

The rearrangement links TRBV6-5 to TRBJ2-5; D is perhaps TRBD2 (5 bases). Germline CDR1 MNHEY, CDR2 SVGAGI. V was clipped by 0 bases and J by 11 bases, with 19 bases between them. There are 15 residues in the CDR3. The CDR3 coding sequence is TGTGCCAGCAGTTACTCGCTACAAGACTACAATGAGCAGTACTTC. Its translation: CASSYSLQDYNEQYF.

This clonotype was counted ten times or more. The J gene is TRBJ2-1, the V gene TRBV7-9; a weak D match, TRBD1 (6 bases). The CDR3 sequence is 14 residues long. V was cut by 0 bases and J by 3 bases, with 6 bases left in between. Germline lookup yields CDR1 SEHNR and CDR2 FQNEAQ (reference sequence). The CDR3 loop is CASSLADSYNEQFF. CDR3 DNA sequence: TGTGCCAGCAGCTTAGCGGACAGCTACAATGAGCAGTTCTTC.

The table lists this clonotype with a few counts. The V call is TRBV20-1, the J call TRBJ1-4; no clear D. This CDR3 comprises 14 residues. The germline CDR1 and CDR2 sequences are DFQATT and SNEGSKA (reference sequence). Trimming cost V 5 bases and J 8 bases, with 18 bases left between them. In nucleotides, the CDR3 is TGCAGTGCTGACCGAACGAGTCTCTTCGAAAAACTGTTTTTT. It encodes CSADRTSLFEKLFF.

The genes are TRBV3-1 and TRBJ2-7; 9 bases fit TRBD2. This CDR3 comprises 18 residues. V shed 1 base and J 0 bases; nucleotides not matched to a gene: 10. Germline lookup yields CDR1 LGHDT and CDR2 YNNKEL (reference sequence). This CDR3 reads CASSQVAGGSGSSYEQYF. DNA for the CDR3: TGTGCCAGCAGCCAAGTGGCGGGCGGTAGCGGGAGCTCCTACGAGCAGTACTTC.

This CDR3 is CASSVVGSPISAKNIQYF. The CDR3 DNA reads as TGTGCCAGCAGCGTAGTTGGGTCACCAATCTCCGCCAAAAACATTCAGTACTTC. The chain joins TRBV7-2 to TRBJ2-4; no reliable D call. V was clipped by 5 bases and J by 1 base, with 21 bases between them. Germline V gene sequence: CDR1 SGHTA, CDR2 FQGNSA. The CDR3 has 18 amino acids.

The V and J genes are TRBV27 and TRBJ1-6; no reliable D call. Germline values: CDR1 MNHEY, CDR2 SMNVEV (reference sequence). CDR3 length: 11 amino acids. V lost 2 bases, J lost 7 bases, and 0 bases lay in between. Written as DNA, the CDR3 is TGTGCCAGCAGTTTAAATTCACCCCTCCACTTT. Translating gives CASSLNSPLHF.

The V and J genes are TRBV4-2 and TRBJ2-7; 11 bases line up with TRBD2. V trimming: 0 bases; J trimming: 3 bases; junction bases outside the gene matches: 7. Germline V gene lookup returns CDR1 LGHNA and CDR2 YNFKEQ. This CDR3 has 17 residues. The CDR3 DNA reads TGTGCCAGCAGCCAAGAGGGGACTCTAGCGGGGGGCTACGAGCAGTACTTC. Translated: CASSQEGTLAGGYEQYF.

This clonotype was seen more than once but under ten times. The J gene is TRBJ1-2, the V gene TRBV9; maybe TRBD1 (5 bases). From germline, CDR1 is SGDLS and CDR2 YYNGEE. V dropped 0 bases and J dropped 4 bases, with 7 bases sitting between them. The CDR3 extends over 13 amino acids. CDR3 loop: CASSVAGGYGYTF. DNA of the CDR3: TGTGCCAGCAGCGTAGCGGGGGGCTATGGCTACACCTTC.

This clonotype was observed a handful of times. V is TRBV10-3 and J is TRBJ2-3; 8 nucleotides align to TRBD2. J was trimmed by 4 bases and V by 11 bases; bases with no gene match: 11. The germline V gene has CDR1 ENHRY and CDR2 SYGVKD. The length of the CDR3 is 14 residues. Written as DNA, the CDR3 is TGTGCCCATCAATCCGGGAGGGCCGCAGATACGCAGTATTTT. It is translated as CAHQSGRAADTQYF.